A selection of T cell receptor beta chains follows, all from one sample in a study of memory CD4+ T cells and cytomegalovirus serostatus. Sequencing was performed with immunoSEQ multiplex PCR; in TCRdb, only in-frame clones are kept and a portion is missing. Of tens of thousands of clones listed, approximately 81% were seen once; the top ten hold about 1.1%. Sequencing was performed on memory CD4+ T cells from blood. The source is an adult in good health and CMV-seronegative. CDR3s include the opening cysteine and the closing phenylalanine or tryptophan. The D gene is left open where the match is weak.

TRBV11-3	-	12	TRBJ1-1	CASSLVDTEAFF
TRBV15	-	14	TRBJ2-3	CATSREGDAVTQYF
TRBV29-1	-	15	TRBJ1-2	CSVADQGGPNYGYTF
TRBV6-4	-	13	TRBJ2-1	CASSREGRNEQFF
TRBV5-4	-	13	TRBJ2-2	CASNRQEAGELFF
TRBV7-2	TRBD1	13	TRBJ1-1	CASSQGGTGEAFF
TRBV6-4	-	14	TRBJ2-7	CASSPDYGAYEQYF
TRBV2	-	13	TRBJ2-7	CASSLDRTYEQYF
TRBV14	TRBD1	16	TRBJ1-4	CASSQERTGGYEKLFF
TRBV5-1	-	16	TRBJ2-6	CASSWEAATGANVLTF
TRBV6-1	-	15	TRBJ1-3	CASSAGAAEGNTIYF
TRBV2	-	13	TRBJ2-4	CASTGEPKNIQYF
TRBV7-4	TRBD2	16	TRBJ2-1	CASSLWLAVEVNEQFF
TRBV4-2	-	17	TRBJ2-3	CASSPGATRGGTDTQYF
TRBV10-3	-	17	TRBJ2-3	CAISDRRRGLSTDTQYF
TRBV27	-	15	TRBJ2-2	CAARQGGIRTGELFF
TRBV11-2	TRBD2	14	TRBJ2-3	CASSLGGGADTQYF
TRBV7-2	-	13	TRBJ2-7	CASTAQDLHEQYF